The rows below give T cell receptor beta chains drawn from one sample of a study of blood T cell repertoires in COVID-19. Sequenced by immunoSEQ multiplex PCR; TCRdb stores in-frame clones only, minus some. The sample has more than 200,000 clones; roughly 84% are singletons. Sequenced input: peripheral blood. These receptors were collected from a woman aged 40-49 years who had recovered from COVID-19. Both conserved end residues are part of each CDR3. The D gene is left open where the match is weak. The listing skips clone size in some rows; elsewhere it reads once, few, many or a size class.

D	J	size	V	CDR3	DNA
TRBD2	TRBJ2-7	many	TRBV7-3	CASSLTSYGTYEQYF	TGTGCCAGCAGCTTGACTAGCTACGGCACCTACGAGCAGTACTTC
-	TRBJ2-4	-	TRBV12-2	CASRLARLAGGSANIQYF	TGTGCAAGTCGCTTAGCGCGTTTAGCGGGAGGGTCTGCCAACATTCAGTACTTC
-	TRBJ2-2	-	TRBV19	CASSMYRAGELFF	TGTGCCAGTAGTATGTACAGGGCGGGGGAGCTGTTTTTT
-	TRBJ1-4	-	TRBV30	CAWRTGQSTNEKLFF	TGTGCCTGGAGGACCGGACAGTCAACTAATGAAAAACTGTTTTTT
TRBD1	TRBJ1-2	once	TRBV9	CASSEGAQAYGYTF	TGTGCCAGCAGCGAGGGGGCCCAGGCCTATGGCTACACCTTC
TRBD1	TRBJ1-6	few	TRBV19	CASSISGQGNSPLHF	TGTGCCAGTAGTATCTCCGGACAGGGGAATTCACCCCTCCACTTT
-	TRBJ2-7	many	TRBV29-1	CSVGSGEDHEQYF	TGCAGCGTTGGGTCAGGGGAAGACCACGAGCAGTACTTC
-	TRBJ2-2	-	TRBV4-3	CASRDDRPRTGELFF	TGCGCCAGCAGGGACGACAGGCCGCGAACCGGGGAGCTGTTTTTT
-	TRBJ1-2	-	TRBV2	CASSALDPKLNGYTF	TGTGCCAGCAGTGCACTAGACCCGAAACTAAACGGCTACACCTTC
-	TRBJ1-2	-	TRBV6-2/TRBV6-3	CASSYGAGDGYTF	TGTGCCAGCAGTTACGGGGCAGGGGACGGCTACACCTTC
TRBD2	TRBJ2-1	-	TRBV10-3	CAISRTSGGDEQFF	TGTGCCATCAGTCGGACTAGCGGGGGGGATGAGCAGTTCTTC
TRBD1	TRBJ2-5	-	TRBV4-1	CASSRRVDREQETQYF	TGCGCCAGCAGCCGGAGAGTTGACAGGGAGCAAGAGACCCAGTACTTC
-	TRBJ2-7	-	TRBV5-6	CASSSLGSTYEQYF	TGTGCCAGCAGCTCCCTCGGTTCGACTTACGAGCAGTACTTC
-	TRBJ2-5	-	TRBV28	CASSFEPPPRGETQYF	TGTGCCAGCAGTTTTGAGCCTCCCCCCCGAGGAGAGACCCAGTACTTC
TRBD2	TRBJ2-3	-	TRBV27	CASSLGLAGLTDTQYF	TGTGCCAGCAGCCTGGGACTAGCGGGACTCACAGATACGCAGTATTTT
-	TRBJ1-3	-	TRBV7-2	CASSSGNTIYF	TGTGCCAGCAGCTCAGGAAACACCATATATTTT
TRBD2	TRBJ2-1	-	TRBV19	CASSIPPAGAFNEQFF	TGTGCCAGTAGTATCCCCCCAGCGGGGGCCTTTAATGAGCAGTTCTTC
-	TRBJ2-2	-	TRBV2	CASIPRGSMTGELFF	TGTGCCAGCATCCCCCGGGGAAGTATGACCGGGGAGCTGTTTTTT
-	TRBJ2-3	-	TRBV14	CASSQRLGTDTQYF	TGTGCCAGCAGCCAAAGACTAGGCACAGATACGCAGTATTTT
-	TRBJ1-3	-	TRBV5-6	CASSWGRASSGNTIYF	TGTGCCAGCAGCTGGGGCCGCGCGAGCTCTGGAAACACCATATATTTT
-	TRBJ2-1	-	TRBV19	CASSHKTAPDRGHSYNEQFF	TGTGCCAGTAGTCATAAAACCGCCCCCGACCGGGGACACAGCTACAATGAGCAGTTCTTC
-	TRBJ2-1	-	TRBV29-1	CSVEGNKYNEQFF	TGCAGCGTTGAAGGAAACAAATACAATGAGCAGTTCTTC
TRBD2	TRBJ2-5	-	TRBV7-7	CASSLEVSGRETQYF	TGTGCTAGCAGCTTAGAAGTCAGCGGGAGAGAGACCCAGTACTTC
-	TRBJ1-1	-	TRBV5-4	CASSLRENTEAFF	TGTGCCAGCAGCTTGCGGGAGAACACTGAAGCTTTCTTT
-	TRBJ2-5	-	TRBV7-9	CASSPDSQETQYF	TGTGCCAGCAGCCCGGACAGTCAAGAGACCCAGTACTTC
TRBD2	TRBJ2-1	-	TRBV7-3	CASSRHLAETNEQFF	TGTGCCAGCAGCCGACATCTAGCGGAGACCAATGAGCAGTTCTTC
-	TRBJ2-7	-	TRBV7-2	CASSLGRSRSYEQYF	TGTGCCAGCAGCTTAGGCCGCAGTCGCTCCTACGAGCAGTACTTC
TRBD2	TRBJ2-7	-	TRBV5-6	CASSLTSGGYEQYF	TGTGCCAGCAGCTTGACTAGCGGGGGCTACGAGCAGTACTTC
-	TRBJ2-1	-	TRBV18	CASSPGQINEQFF	TGTGCCAGCTCACCAGGACAGATTAATGAGCAGTTCTTC
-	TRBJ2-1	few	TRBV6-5	CASSYGDRHNEQFF	TGTGCCAGCAGTTACGGAGACAGGCACAATGAGCAGTTCTTC
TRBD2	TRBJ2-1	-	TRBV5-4	CASSPDLAGGWNEQFF	TGTGCCAGCAGCCCCGACCTAGCGGGAGGGTGGAATGAGCAGTTCTTC
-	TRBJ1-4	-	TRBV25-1	CASSEAGSLTEKLFF	TGTGCCAGCAGTGAAGCAGGCTCGTTGACTGAAAAACTGTTTTTT
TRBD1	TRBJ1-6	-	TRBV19	CASSKPGQGVSPLHF	TGTGCCAGTAGTAAACCGGGACAGGGGGTTTCACCCCTCCACTTT
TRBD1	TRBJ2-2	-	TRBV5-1	CASSPGQGNTGELFF	TGCGCCAGCAGCCCGGGACAGGGGAACACCGGGGAGCTGTTTTTT
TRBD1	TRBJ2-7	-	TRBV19	CASSIGGQVYEQYF	TGTGCCAGTAGTATTGGGGGACAGGTCTACGAGCAGTACTTC
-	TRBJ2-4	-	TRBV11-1	CASSPPTESKNIQYF	TGTGCCAGCAGCCCACCGACAGAGTCCAAAAACATTCAGTACTTC
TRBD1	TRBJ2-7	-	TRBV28	CASSQGQRPTYYEQYF	TGTGCCAGCAGTCAGGGACAGAGACCTACCTACTACGAGCAGTACTTC
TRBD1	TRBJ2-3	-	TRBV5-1	CASSQGTGGKRGPDTQYF	TGCGCCAGCAGCCAAGGGACAGGGGGTAAGAGGGGCCCAGATACGCAGTATTTT
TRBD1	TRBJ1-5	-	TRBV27	CASSPNQGVSNQPQHF	TGTGCCAGCAGTCCCAATCAGGGGGTCAGCAATCAGCCCCAGCATTTT
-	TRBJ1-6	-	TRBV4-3	CASSQEYAISTYNSPLHF	TGCGCCAGCAGCCAGGAATATGCTATTAGCACCTATAATTCACCCCTCCACTTT
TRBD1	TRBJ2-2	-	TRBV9	CASSGPQGATGELFF	TGTGCCAGCAGCGGACCACAGGGGGCCACCGGGGAGCTGTTTTTT
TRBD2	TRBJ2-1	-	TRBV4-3	CASSQASRLAASEQFF	TGCGCCAGCAGCCAAGCCTCGAGACTAGCTGCATCTGAGCAGTTCTTC
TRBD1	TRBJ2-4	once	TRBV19	CASTVGTGGAGIQYF	TGTGCCAGTACCGTCGGGACAGGGGGCGCAGGCATTCAGTACTTC
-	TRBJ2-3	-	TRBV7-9	CASSFASGSTDTQYF	TGTGCCAGCAGCTTCGCGAGCGGGAGCACAGATACGCAGTATTTT
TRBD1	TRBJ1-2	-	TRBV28	CASTLGAPRGQYGYTF	TGTGCCAGCACCCTGGGGGCCCCCAGGGGGCAATATGGCTACACCTTC
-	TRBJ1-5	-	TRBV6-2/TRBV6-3	CASSLHRASNQPQHF	TGTGCCAGCAGCCTCCACAGGGCTAGCAATCAGCCCCAGCATTTT
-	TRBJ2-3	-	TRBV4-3	CASSQEDEWGRSSDTQYF	TGCGCCAGCAGCCAAGAAGATGAGTGGGGGCGAAGCTCAGATACGCAGTATTTT
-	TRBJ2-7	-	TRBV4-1	CASSSPTVTPYEQYF	TGCGCCAGCAGCTCCCCGACAGTCACTCCCTACGAGCAGTACTTC
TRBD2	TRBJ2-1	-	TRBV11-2	CASSLRAGDSYNEQFF	TGTGCCAGCAGCTTACGGGCGGGAGACTCCTACAATGAGCAGTTCTTC
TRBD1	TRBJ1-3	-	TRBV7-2	CASSPDRGSGNTIYF	TGTGCCAGCAGCCCGGACAGGGGCTCTGGAAACACCATATATTTT
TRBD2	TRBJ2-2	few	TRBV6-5	CASSYGGDNTGELFF	TGTGCCAGCAGTTACGGGGGGGACAACACCGGGGAGCTGTTTTTT
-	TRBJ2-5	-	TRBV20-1	CSIGRGETQYF	TGCAGTATAGGTCGCGGGGAGACCCAGTACTTC
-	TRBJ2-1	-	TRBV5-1	CASSSPTGNVINEQFF	TGCGCCAGCAGCTCCCCCACCGGGAATGTGATCAATGAGCAGTTCTTC
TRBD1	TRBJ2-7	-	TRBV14	CASSDPGQGSHEQYF	TGTGCCAGCAGCGACCCCGGACAGGGGTCCCACGAGCAGTACTTC
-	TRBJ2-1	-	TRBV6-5	CASRDRRYNEQFF	TGTGCCAGCAGGGACAGACGGTACAATGAGCAGTTCTTC
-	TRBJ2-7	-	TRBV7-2	CASSFYGGNSYEQYF	TGTGCCAGCAGCTTTTACGGGGGAAACTCCTACGAGCAGTACTTC
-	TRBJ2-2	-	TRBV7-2	CASSGEYIRGELFF	TGTGCCAGCAGCGGGGAGTATATTAGGGGGGAGCTGTTTTTT
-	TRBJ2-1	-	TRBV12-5	CASARGGGEQFF	TGTGCTAGTGCCCGGGGAGGGGGTGAGCAGTTCTTC
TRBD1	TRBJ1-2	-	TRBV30	CAWSGPGTGYGYTF	TGTGCCTGGAGTGGCCCAGGGACAGGGTATGGCTACACCTTC